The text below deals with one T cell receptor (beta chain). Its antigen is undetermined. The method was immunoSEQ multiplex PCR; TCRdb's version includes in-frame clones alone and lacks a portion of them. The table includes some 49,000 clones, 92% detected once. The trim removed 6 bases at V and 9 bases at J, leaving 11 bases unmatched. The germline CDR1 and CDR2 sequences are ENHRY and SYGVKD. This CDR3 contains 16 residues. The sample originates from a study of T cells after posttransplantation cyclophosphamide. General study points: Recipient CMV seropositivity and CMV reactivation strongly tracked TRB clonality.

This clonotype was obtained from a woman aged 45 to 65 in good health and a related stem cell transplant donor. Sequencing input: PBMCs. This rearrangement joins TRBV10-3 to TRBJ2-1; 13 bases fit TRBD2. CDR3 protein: CAISGILAGGPGEQFF. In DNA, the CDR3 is TGTGCCATCAGCGGGATACTAGCGGGAGGGCCGGGTGAGCAGTTCTTC.